Shown below are 8 T cell receptor beta chains from a single sample sequenced in a study of shared clonotypes between healthy human individuals. As defined, naive CD8 cells were CD45RO-negative and positively selected for CCR7, with terminally differentiated effector memory CD45RA+ cells excluded. Sequencing used immunoSEQ multiplex PCR; TCRdb keeps in-frame clones, though not all of them. The repertoire holds hundreds of thousands of clones, with roughly 95% as singletons. What was sequenced was naive CD8+ T cells sorted from blood. These TCRs come from a woman in her twenties or thirties in good health.

The V gene is TRBV13, the J gene TRBJ2-7, with TRBD2 matching over 9 bases. This CDR3 has 14 amino acids. Germline values: CDR1 PRHDT, CDR2 FYEKMQ (reference sequence). V was clipped by 6 bases and J by 1 base; unmatched bases: 4. CDR3 region: CASSGTSRSYEQYF. Here the CDR3 DNA reads TGTGCCAGCAGTGGGACTAGCAGATCCTACGAGCAGTACTTC. Filled out from reference TRBV13 and TRBJ2-7, the complete variable domain reads AAGVIQSPRHLIKEKRETATLKCYPIPRHDTVYWYQQGPGQDPQFLISFYEKMQSDKGSIPDRFSAQQFSDYHSELNMSSLELGDSALYFCASSGTSRSYEQYFGPGTRLTVT.

In the case of this clone: This same CDR3 is encoded by further DNA sequences in the sample. V usage is TRBV4-1 and J usage is TRBJ2-7; 7 bases are a match to TRBD2. After removal of 0 bases from V and 0 bases from J, the junction contained 5 bases not matched to a gene. CDR3 length: 16 amino acids. The V gene's germline CDR1 is MGHRA and CDR2 YSYEKL. CDR3 sequence: CASSQDSGGSSYEQYF. CDR3 nucleotides: TGCGCCAGCAGCCAAGATTCTGGCGGGAGCTCCTACGAGCAGTACTTC.

This chain joins TRBV5-4 and TRBJ1-2; TRBD1 matches 9 bases. This CDR3 has 15 amino acids. The germline CDR1 and CDR2 sequences are SGHNT and YYREEE (reference sequence). After removal of 4 bases from V and 2 bases from J, the junction contained 6 bases not matched to a gene. The CDR3: CASSISGTGNYGYTF. The CDR3 coding sequence is TGTGCCAGCAGCATATCCGGGACAGGGAACTATGGCTACACCTTC.

CDR3 in DNA: TGTGCCAGTGGACTAGCGGGAGAGCATGAGCAGTTCTTC. The encoded protein is CASGLAGEHEQFF. The V and J genes are TRBV27 and TRBJ2-1, with 13 positions matching TRBD2. CDR1 MNHEY and CDR2 SMNVEV come from the germline V gene (reference sequence). There are 13 residues in the CDR3. The V gene end was trimmed by 9 bases and the J gene end by 8 bases; junction bases not matched to a gene: 4.

V gene TRBV9 combines with J gene TRBJ1-1; 8 bases fit TRBD1. The germline CDR1 and CDR2 sequences are SGDLS and YYNGEE. CDR3 size: 13 residues. V gave up 4 bases and J gave up 5 bases; unmatched junction bases: 4. In DNA, the CDR3 is TGTGCCAGCAGCCGGACAGGGAGGACTGAAGCTTTCTTT. Translation: CASSRTGRTEAFF. The full variable domain, its missing parts supplied by reference TRBV9 and TRBJ1-1, is DSGVTQTPKHLITATGQRVTLRCSPRSGDLSVYWYQQSLDQGLQFLIQYYNGEERAKGNILERFSAQQFPDLHSELNLSSLELGDSALYFCASSRTGRTEAFFGQGTRLTVV.

The chain has TRBV27 and TRBJ1-3, with D unclear. The CDR3 consists of 13 residues. The ends were cut back, 9 bases at V and 0 bases at J, with 9 bases in the middle. The germline V gene encodes CDR1 MNHEY and CDR2 SMNVEV (reference sequence). This CDR3 reads CASATHSGNTIYF. In DNA, the CDR3 is TGTGCCAGTGCAACACACTCTGGAAACACCATATATTTT.

The chain has TRBV5-4 and TRBJ2-2; D might be TRBD2 (6 bases). The CDR3 runs to 12 residues. Germline loops: CDR1 SGHNT, CDR2 YYREEE (reference sequence). The V end was cut by 6 bases, the J end by 8 bases, with 11 bases between. CDR3 sequence reads: CASTSGVGELFF. The CDR3 DNA sequence: TGTGCCAGCACCTCGGGAGTAGGGGAGCTGTTTTTT.

The chain has TRBV7-2 and TRBJ1-5, with TRBD1 matching 7 bases. This CDR3 has 15 amino acids. CDR1 and CDR2 from the germline V gene are SGHTA and FQGNSA. Trimming removed 5 bases from V and 1 base from J; junction bases left unmatched: 5. The CDR3: CASSPNRGSNQPQHF. The CDR3 nucleotides read TGTGCCAGCAGCCCCAACAGGGGAAGCAATCAGCCCCAGCATTTT.